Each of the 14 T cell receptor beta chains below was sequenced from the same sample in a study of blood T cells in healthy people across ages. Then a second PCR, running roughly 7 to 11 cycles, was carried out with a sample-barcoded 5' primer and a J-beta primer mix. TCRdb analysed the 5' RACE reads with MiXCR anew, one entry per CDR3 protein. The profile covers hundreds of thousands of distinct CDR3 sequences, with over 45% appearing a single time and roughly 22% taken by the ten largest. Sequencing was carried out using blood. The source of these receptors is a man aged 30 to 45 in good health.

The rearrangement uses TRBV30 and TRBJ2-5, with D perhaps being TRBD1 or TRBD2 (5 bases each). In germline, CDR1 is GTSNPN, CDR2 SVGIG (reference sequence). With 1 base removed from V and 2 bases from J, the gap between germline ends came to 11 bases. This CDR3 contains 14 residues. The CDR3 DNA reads TGTGCCTGGAGTGCGGGACGGATACAAGAGACCCAGTACTTC. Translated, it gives CAWSAGRIQETQYF.

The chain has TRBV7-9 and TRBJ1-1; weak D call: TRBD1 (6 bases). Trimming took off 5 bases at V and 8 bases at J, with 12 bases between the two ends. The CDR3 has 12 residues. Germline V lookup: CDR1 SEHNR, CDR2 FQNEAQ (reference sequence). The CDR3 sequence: CASSLLTGEAFF. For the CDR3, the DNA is TGTGCCAGCAGCCTGCTGACAGGAGAAGCTTTCTTT.

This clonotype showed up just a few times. In nucleotides, the CDR3 is TGCGCCAGCAGCCCAAGGACAGTTTCCTACGAGCAGTACTTC. This encodes CASSPRTVSYEQYF. The chain employs TRBV4-3 and TRBJ2-7, with D perhaps matching TRBD1 (6 bases). V dropped 4 bases and J dropped 1 base, with 11 bases sitting between them. The CDR3 has 14 amino acids. Per germline, CDR1 LGHNA and CDR2 YSLEER.

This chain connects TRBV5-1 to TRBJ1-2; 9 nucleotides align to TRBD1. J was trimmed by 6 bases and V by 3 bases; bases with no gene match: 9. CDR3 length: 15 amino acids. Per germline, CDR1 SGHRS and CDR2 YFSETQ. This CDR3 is CASSSFGRDRDGYTF. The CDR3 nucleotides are TGCGCCAGCAGCTCCTTCGGCCGGGACAGGGATGGCTACACCTTC.

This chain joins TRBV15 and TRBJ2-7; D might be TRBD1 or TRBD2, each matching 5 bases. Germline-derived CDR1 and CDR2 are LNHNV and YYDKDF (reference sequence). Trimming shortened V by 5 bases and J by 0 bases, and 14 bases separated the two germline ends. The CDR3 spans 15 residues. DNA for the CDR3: TGTGCCACCAGCGTGGGACGCCCGGTCTCCTACGAGCAGTACTTC. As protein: CATSVGRPVSYEQYF.

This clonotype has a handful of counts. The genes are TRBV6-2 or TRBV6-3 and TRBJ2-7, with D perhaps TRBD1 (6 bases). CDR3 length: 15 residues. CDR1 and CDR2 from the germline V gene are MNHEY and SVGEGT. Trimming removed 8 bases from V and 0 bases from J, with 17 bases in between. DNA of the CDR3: TGTGCCAGCGGTGAGACAGGAGCCAGCTCCTACGAGCAGTACTTC. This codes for CASGETGASSYEQYF.

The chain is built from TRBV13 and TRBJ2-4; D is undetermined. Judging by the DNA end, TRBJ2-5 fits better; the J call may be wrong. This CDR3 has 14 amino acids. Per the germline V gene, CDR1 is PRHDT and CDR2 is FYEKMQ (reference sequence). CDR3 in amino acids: CASSLGVVVRTQYF. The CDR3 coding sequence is TGTGCCAGCAGCTTAGGCGTGGTCGTGAGGACCCAGTACTTC.

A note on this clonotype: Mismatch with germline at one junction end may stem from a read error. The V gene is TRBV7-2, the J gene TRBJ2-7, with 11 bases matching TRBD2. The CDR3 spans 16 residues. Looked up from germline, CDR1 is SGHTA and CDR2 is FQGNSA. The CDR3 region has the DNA TGTGCCAGCAGCGCGGTTAGCGGGAGGGCCCCCTACGAACAGTACTTC. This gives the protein CASSAVSGRAPYEQYF.

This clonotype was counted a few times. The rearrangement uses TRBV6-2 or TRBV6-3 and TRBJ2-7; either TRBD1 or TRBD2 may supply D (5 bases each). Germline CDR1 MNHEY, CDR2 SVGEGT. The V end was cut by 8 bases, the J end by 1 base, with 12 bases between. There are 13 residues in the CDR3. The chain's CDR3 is CASCRGGSYEQYF. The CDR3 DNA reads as TGTGCCAGCTGCCGGGGCGGTTCCTACGAGCAGTACTTC.

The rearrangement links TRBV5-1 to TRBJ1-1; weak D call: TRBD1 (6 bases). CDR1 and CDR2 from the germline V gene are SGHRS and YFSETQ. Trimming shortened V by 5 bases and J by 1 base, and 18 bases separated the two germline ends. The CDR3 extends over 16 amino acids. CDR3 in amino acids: CASRMGGARGNTEAFF. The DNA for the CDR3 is TGCGCCAGCAGAATGGGGGGGGCCAGGGGGAACACTGAAGCTTTCTTT.

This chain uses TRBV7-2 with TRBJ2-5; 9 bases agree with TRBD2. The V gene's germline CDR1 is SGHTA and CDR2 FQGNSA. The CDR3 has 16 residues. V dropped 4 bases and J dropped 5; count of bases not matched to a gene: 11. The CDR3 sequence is CASSYLLAGGGETQYF. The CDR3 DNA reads TGTGCCAGCAGCTATCTTCTGGCGGGAGGGGGGGAGACCCAGTACTTC.

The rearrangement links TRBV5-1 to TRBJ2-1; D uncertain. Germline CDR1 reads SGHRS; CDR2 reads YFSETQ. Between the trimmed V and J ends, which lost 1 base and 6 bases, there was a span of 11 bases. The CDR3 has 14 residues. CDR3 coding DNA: TGCGCCAGCAGCTTGTCTTCGGTTAGCAATGAGCAGTTCTTC. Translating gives CASSLSSVSNEQFF.

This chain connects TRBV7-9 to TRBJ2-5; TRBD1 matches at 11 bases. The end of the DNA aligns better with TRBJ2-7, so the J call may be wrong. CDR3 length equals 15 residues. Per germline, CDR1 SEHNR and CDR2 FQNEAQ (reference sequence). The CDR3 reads CASSFTGTGGCEQYF. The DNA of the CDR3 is TGTGCCAGCAGCTTCACCGGGACAGGGGGATGCGAGCAGTACTTC.

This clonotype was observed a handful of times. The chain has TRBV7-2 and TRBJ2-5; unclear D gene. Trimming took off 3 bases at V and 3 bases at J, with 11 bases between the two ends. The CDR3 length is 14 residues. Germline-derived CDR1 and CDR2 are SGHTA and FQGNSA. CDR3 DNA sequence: TGTGCCAGCAGCTTCGGCCTCTACGAAGAGACCCAGTACTTC. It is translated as CASSFGLYEETQYF.